One and the same sample provided the 32 T cell receptor beta chains below, sequenced in a study of early T cells in non-severe SARS-CoV-2 infection. One entry per CDR3 protein results from TCRdb running MiXCR on the 5' RACE reads. The sample has approximately 110,000 distinct CDR3 sequences; under 15% are singletons. What was sequenced was whole blood. Every receptor here comes from an adult who was a healthcare worker with PCR-confirmed SARS-CoV-2 infection or an uninfected control (not recorded which).

Details on this clonotype: One base away lies a much larger clone, so this may be a sequencing read error. In nucleotides, the CDR3 is TGTGCCAGCAGCACAAAAGAGTGTAGGCGGTACTTC. It specifies CASSTKECRRYF. The rearrangement joins TRBV7-9 to TRBJ2-7; D call uncertain. This CDR3 region has 12 residues. The germline gives CDR1 SEHNR, CDR2 FQNEAQ (reference sequence). Trimming pared 5 bases from V and 12 bases from J, leaving 17 bases between.

This clonotype has a count of ten or more. This chain links TRBV5-1 with TRBJ2-1; D gene uncertain. Deletions cut 2 bases from V and 6 bases from J, with 9 bases between. The CDR3 is 13 amino acids. The germline gives CDR1 SGHRS, CDR2 YFSETQ. The CDR3 bases are TGCGCCAGCAGCTTAGACGGATTCAATGAGCAGTTCTTC. It codes for CASSLDGFNEQFF.

This clonotype was found many times. V is TRBV20-1 and J is TRBJ1-1; tentatively, D is TRBD1 (5 bases). The CDR3 is 17 amino acids. Germline V gene lookup returns CDR1 DFQATT and CDR2 SNEGSKA (reference sequence). V was pared by 0 bases and J by 4 bases, with 21 bases between. Written as DNA, the CDR3 is TGCAGTGCTAGAGATATAGGAGGGGAAGGGGAATCCACTGAAGCTTTCTTT. Protein sequence: CSARDIGGEGESTEAFF.

This clonotype was counted a few times. The V and J genes are TRBV3-1 and TRBJ2-1, with D perhaps TRBD2 (6 bases). Between the trimmed V and J ends, which lost 4 bases and 2 bases, there was a span of 12 bases. This CDR3 spans 15 amino acids. Germline V CDR1 and CDR2: LGHDT, YNNKEL (reference sequence). This chain's CDR3 is CASSRGDFPYNEQFF. The CDR3 DNA sequence: TGTGCCAGCAGCCGGGGGGATTTCCCCTACAATGAGCAGTTCTTC.

The chain's CDR3 is CASGGQRNTEAFF. The DNA for the CDR3 is TGTGCCAGCGGGGGACAGAGGAACACTGAAGCTTTCTTT. The V gene is TRBV2, the J gene TRBJ1-1; 7 bases map to TRBD1. The J segment lost 1 base and the V segment lost 8 bases, leaving 4 bases of the junction unmatched. This CDR3 has 13 amino acids. Germline assignment: CDR1 SNHLY and CDR2 FYNNEI.

The table lists this clonotype with a few counts. The chain has TRBV12-3 or TRBV12-4 and TRBJ2-7; 9 nucleotides match TRBD1. This CDR3 is built from 15 residues. J was trimmed by 2 bases and V by 9 bases; bases with no gene match: 11. In DNA form, the CDR3 reads TGTGCCAGTTCGCCTTCCGGGACAGGGACCTACGAGCAGTACTTC. Translating gives CASSPSGTGTYEQYF.

This clonotype occurred a few times. The rearrangement uses TRBV12-3 or TRBV12-4 and TRBJ2-3; D perhaps matches TRBD1 (5 bases). The CDR3 is made up of 15 amino acids. V lost 5 bases and J 3 bases, leaving 15 bases between the germline ends. The CDR3 is CASSTGQDITDTQYF. The CDR3 DNA reads as TGTGCCAGCAGTACTGGGCAGGACATTACAGATACGCAGTATTTT.

Only a few counts were recorded for this clonotype. J is TRBJ2-7 and V is TRBV5-1; unclear D gene. The V end lost 4 bases, the J end lost 0 bases, and 14 bases lay between the germline ends. CDR1 SGHRS and CDR2 YFSETQ come from the germline V gene. The CDR3 extends over 15 amino acids. The CDR3 DNA is TGCGCCAGCAGCGTCGGCTCCCTAAGCTCCTACGAGCAGTACTTC. This sequence encodes CASSVGSLSSYEQYF.

The CDR3 region has the DNA TGTGCCAGCAGTGAAGTGTGGGGCACTGAAGCTTTCTTT. Translation gives CASSEVWGTEAFF. J is TRBJ1-1 and V is TRBV6-1; D uncertain. Trimming stripped 1 base from V and 4 bases from J, with 7 bases between. The CDR3 is made up of 13 amino acids. The germline V gene has CDR1 MNHNS and CDR2 SASEGT.

This clonotype has a handful of counts. This rearrangement joins TRBV14 to TRBJ2-5, with unresolved D. The V gene's germline CDR1 is SGHDN and CDR2 FVKESK. The V end was cut by 5 bases, the J end by 11 bases, with 12 bases between. CDR3 size: 11 residues. CDR3 loop: CASSIKGRQYF. CDR3 bases: TGTGCCAGCAGCATCAAAGGACGTCAGTACTTC.

This clonotype has a count of ten or more. This chain uses TRBV11-2 with TRBJ2-5; possibly TRBD2 for D (5 bases). The ends were cut back, 7 bases at V and 1 base at J, with 10 bases in the middle. CDR3 size: 13 residues. Germline CDR1 reads SGHAT; CDR2 reads FQNNGV. CDR3 amino acids: CASTLGSQETQYF. The CDR3 region has the DNA TGTGCCAGCACTCTGGGGAGCCAAGAGACCCAGTACTTC.

There are a few counts of this clonotype. The chain carries TRBV20-1 and TRBJ2-7; D call uncertain. The CDR3 is made up of 11 amino acids. Germline CDR1 reads DFQATT; CDR2 reads SNEGSKA (reference sequence). Trimming shortened V by 1 base and J by 3 bases, and 4 bases separated the two germline ends. CDR3 bases: TGCAGTGCTAGAGGGAACTACGAGCAGTACTTC. This codes for CSARGNYEQYF.

This clonotype appeared a few times. The J gene is TRBJ2-1, the V gene TRBV7-9; unclear D gene. Trimming cost V 6 bases and J 8 bases, with 8 bases left between them. The germline gives CDR1 SEHNR, CDR2 FQNEAQ (reference sequence). This CDR3 is 11 amino acids long. This CDR3 is CASSFDHEQFF. The DNA of the CDR3 is TGTGCCAGCAGTTTCGACCATGAGCAGTTCTTC.

Comment on this clonotype: This could be a read error, since a much larger clone is one nucleotide away. The gene calls are TRBV2 and TRBJ1-4; D unclear. The CDR3 length is 11 residues. V was cut by 4 bases and J by 4 bases, with 1 base left in between. CDR1 is SNHLY and CDR2 is FYNNEI in the germline V gene. As DNA, the CDR3 is TGTGCCAGCAGTGTTAATGAAAAACTGTTTTTT. This codes for CASSVNEKLFF.

This clonotype turned up a few times. The chain uses TRBV7-2 and TRBJ2-1, with D possibly TRBD1 on 5 matching bases. The CDR3 contains 14 residues. Looked up from germline, CDR1 is SGHTA and CDR2 is FQGNSA. V lost 3 bases, J lost 2 bases, and 8 bases lay in between. In nucleotides, the CDR3 is TGTGCCAGCAGCTTGGACAACACCTACAATGAGCAGTTCTTC. Protein product: CASSLDNTYNEQFF.

This clonotype showed up just a few times. The chain is built from TRBV12-3 or TRBV12-4 and TRBJ2-1; tentative D call: TRBD2 (7 bases). The V end was cut by 5 bases, the J end by 10 bases, with 15 bases between. The CDR3 covers 13 residues. CDR3 protein: CASSPPGGGEQFF. Written as DNA, the CDR3 is TGTGCCAGCAGTCCCCCGGGGGGCGGGGAGCAGTTCTTC.

Here the CDR3 DNA reads TGTGCCAGCAGCTTATTAGGGTCTAACAATGAGCAGTTCTTC. Encoded protein: CASSLLGSNNEQFF. The genes are TRBV7-2 and TRBJ2-1, with D hard to call. Germline V gives CDR1 SGHTA, CDR2 FQGNSA. This CDR3 is built from 14 residues. The germline V and J ends were trimmed by 2 bases and 5 bases, with 10 bases remaining between them.

The genes are TRBV27 and TRBJ1-2; D gene unclear. Trimming removed 10 bases from V and 4 bases from J, with 13 bases in between. Germline lookup yields CDR1 MNHEY and CDR2 SMNVEV (reference sequence). The CDR3 sequence is 12 residues long. CDR3 residues: CATRGQSYGYTF. CDR3 DNA sequence: TGTGCCACCCGAGGGCAAAGCTATGGCTACACCTTC.

The V call is TRBV20-1, the J call TRBJ1-4, with D perhaps matching TRBD1 (5 bases). The germline V gene has CDR1 DFQATT and CDR2 SNEGSKA (reference sequence). V lost 3 bases, J lost 4 bases, and 6 bases lay in between. This CDR3 has 12 amino acids. The CDR3: CSARTDNEKLFF. The CDR3 coding sequence is TGCAGTGCTAGGACAGATAATGAAAAACTGTTTTTT.

V usage is TRBV9 and J usage is TRBJ2-4; possible D gene TRBD2, 6 bases. Trimming took off 0 bases at V and 3 bases at J, with 13 bases between the two ends. The germline V gene encodes CDR1 SGDLS and CDR2 YYNGEE. The CDR3 is 16 amino acids. CDR3 residues: CASSVGLASGKNIQYF. CDR3 DNA sequence: TGTGCCAGCAGCGTAGGGCTAGCGAGTGGCAAAAACATTCAGTACTTC.

In its sample, this clonotype was seen a few times. The J gene is TRBJ1-6, the V gene TRBV4-2; TRBD1 is a possible D gene (5 bases). There are 16 residues in the CDR3. V was clipped by 3 bases and J by 7 bases, with 16 bases between them. The germline CDR1 and CDR2 sequences are LGHNA and YNFKEQ. The CDR3: CASSHAGGMKNSPLHF. The CDR3 nucleotides are TGTGCCAGCAGCCACGCTGGGGGGATGAAGAATTCACCCCTCCACTTT.

The V gene is TRBV27, the J gene TRBJ2-3; D gene ambiguous. V was cut by 6 bases and J by 2 bases, with 3 bases left in between. CDR1 is MNHEY, CDR2 SMNVEV, per germline (reference sequence). The CDR3 has 11 amino acids. The CDR3 DNA follows: TGTGCCAGCAGATACACAGATACGCAGTATTTT. Its translation: CASRYTDTQYF.

This clonotype has ten or more counts. The chain recombines TRBV4-1 with TRBJ2-7; the D is unclear. The CDR3 runs to 13 residues. CDR1 MGHRA and CDR2 YSYEKL come from the germline V gene. V lost 1 base and J lost 6, with 10 bases in between. The DNA of the CDR3 is TGCGCCAGCAGCCAAGTAGGAGAGCGCGAGCAGTACTTC. It is translated as CASSQVGEREQYF.

The chain carries TRBV9 and TRBJ2-2; D unresolved. V shed 0 bases and J shed 0 bases, with 9 bases lying between them. This CDR3 has 16 amino acids. Germline V CDR1 and CDR2: SGDLS, YYNGEE. CDR3 amino acids: CASSVAVGTNTGELFF. In nucleotides, the CDR3 is TGTGCCAGCAGCGTAGCTGTGGGGACGAACACCGGGGAGCTGTTTTTT.

This clonotype was found a few times. The chain couples TRBV4-2 to TRBJ1-6, with D tentatively TRBD1 (6 bases). The CDR3 has 13 amino acids. Germline CDR1 is LGHNA and CDR2 is YNFKEQ. Deletions cut 1 base from V and 14 bases from J, with 12 bases between. The CDR3 nucleotides are TGTGCCAGCAGCCAAGTTGGGGGCACTACCCTCCACTTT. As protein: CASSQVGGTTLHF.

This chain uses TRBV3-1 with TRBJ2-7; D is unclear. Germline CDR1 is LGHDT and CDR2 is YNNKEL (reference sequence). The CDR3 runs to 11 residues. With 5 bases removed from V and 6 bases from J, the gap between germline ends came to 8 bases. CDR3 protein: CASSSPPEQYF. As DNA, the CDR3 is TGTGCCAGCAGCTCCCCTCCCGAGCAGTACTTC.

This clonotype was observed a few times. In DNA, the CDR3 is TGCAGCGTTAAGGACAGCGGAACCTATTCACCCCTCCACTTT. It encodes CSVKDSGTYSPLHF. The rearrangement joins TRBV29-1 to TRBJ1-6; D perhaps matches TRBD1 (6 bases). This CDR3 is built from 14 residues. Looked up from germline, CDR1 is SQVTM and CDR2 is ANQGSEA. Trimming removed 5 bases from V and 8 bases from J, with 16 bases in between. Full variable domain (remainder filled in from reference TRBV29-1 and TRBJ1-6): SAVISQKPSRDICQRGTSLTIQCQVDSQVTMMFWYRQQPGQSLTLIATANQGSEATYESGFVIDKFPISRPNLTFSTLTVSNMSPEDSSIYLCSVKDSGTYSPLHFGNGTRLTVT.

This sequence joins TRBV29-1 and TRBJ2-7, with TRBD1 identical over 7 bases. The V and J ends lost 7 bases and 1 base, in that order; junction bases with no gene match: 4. The CDR3 consists of 12 residues. Germline-derived CDR1 and CDR2 are SQVTM and ANQGSEA. CDR3 DNA sequence: TGCAGCGCTGAGGGACAGTCCTACGAGCAGTACTTC. This codes for CSAEGQSYEQYF.

The table lists this clonotype with a few counts. The chain carries TRBV28 and TRBJ2-5, with 10 positions matching TRBD2. J lost 6 bases, V lost 5 bases, and 9 bases had no gene match. Germline loops: CDR1 MDHEN, CDR2 SYDVKM. CDR3 size: 15 residues. Here the CDR3 DNA reads TGTGCCAGCAGTCCACTTAGCGGGGGGCGAAAGACCCAGTACTTC. Protein: CASSPLSGGRKTQYF. Together with reference TRBV28 and TRBJ2-5, the CDR3 gives the full variable domain: DVKVTQSSRYLVKRTGEKVFLECVQDMDHENMFWYRQDPGLGLRLIYFSYDVKMKEKGDIPEGYSVSREKKERFSLILESASTNQTSMYLCASSPLSGGRKTQYFGPGTRLLVL.

In its sample, this clonotype was seen many times. DNA for the CDR3: TGCGCCAGCAGCTTACCACAGGGTGCCGGGGAGCTGTTTTTT. It codes for CASSLPQGAGELFF. The genes are TRBV5-1 and TRBJ2-2, with a tentative D call TRBD1 (6 bases). V gave up 2 bases and J gave up 6 bases, with 11 bases separating them. Germline CDR1 SGHRS, CDR2 YFSETQ. The CDR3 runs 14 residues. Full variable domain (outside the CDR3, taken from reference TRBV5-1 and TRBJ2-2): KAGVTQTPRYLIKTRGQQVTLSCSPISGHRSVSWYQQTPGQGLQFLFEYFSETQRNKGNFPGRFSGRQFSNSRSEMNVSTLELGDSALYLCASSLPQGAGELFFGEGSRLTVL.

The rearrangement links TRBV19 to TRBJ1-2, with D possibly being TRBD1 (5 bases). V was shortened by 6 bases and J by 3 bases, with 14 bases between the two germline ends. The CDR3 runs 14 residues. Germline V gene lookup returns CDR1 LNHDA and CDR2 SQIVND (reference sequence). This CDR3 is CASRGPQGDYGYTF. Written as DNA, the CDR3 is TGTGCCAGTAGGGGCCCCCAGGGTGACTATGGCTACACCTTC.

This clonotype was picked up one time. Just one base apart from a much larger clone, this may be a read error. This chain connects TRBV5-4 to TRBJ1-1; 7 nucleotides match TRBD1. The CDR3 length is 17 residues. Germline CDR1 SGHNT, CDR2 YYREEE (reference sequence). This CDR3 reads CVSSLGFLGTAGTEAFF. CDR3 in DNA: TGTGTCAGCAGCTTGGGCTTTCTCGGGACAGCAGGGACTGAAGCTTTCTTT.